The source of this TCR beta chain is a study of blood T cell repertoires in COVID-19. The overall study: COVID-19 samples from acute and convalescent phases originated in the United States, Italy and Spain. The cDNA or gDNA used as material had been derived from T cells, B-cell-depleted T cells, or PBMCs.

Source study methods: Cell counts per sample came from amplifying reference gene primers. Libraries were prepared by immunoSEQ multiplex PCR; TCRdb keeps only in-frame clonotypes and omits some of them. The V and J calls and the clone size are those of that table, but D and trimming were determined from the DNA. The table records 350,000 to 550,000 clones, roughly 90% of them present only once. The germline V gene encodes CDR1 KGHDR and CDR2 SFDVKD. With 4 bases clipped from V and 7 bases from J, the junction kept 8 bases outside the gene matches. The CDR3 totals 15 residues. Sequenced sample: peripheral blood. J is TRBJ2-1 and V is TRBV24-1; TRBD1 aligns across 8 bases. The sequence derives from a woman in her 30s with acute or convalescent COVID-19. As DNA, the CDR3 is TGTGCCACCAGTGACCTCCGGACAGGGTGGAATGAGCAGTTCTTC. Translated, it gives CATSDLRTGWNEQFF.